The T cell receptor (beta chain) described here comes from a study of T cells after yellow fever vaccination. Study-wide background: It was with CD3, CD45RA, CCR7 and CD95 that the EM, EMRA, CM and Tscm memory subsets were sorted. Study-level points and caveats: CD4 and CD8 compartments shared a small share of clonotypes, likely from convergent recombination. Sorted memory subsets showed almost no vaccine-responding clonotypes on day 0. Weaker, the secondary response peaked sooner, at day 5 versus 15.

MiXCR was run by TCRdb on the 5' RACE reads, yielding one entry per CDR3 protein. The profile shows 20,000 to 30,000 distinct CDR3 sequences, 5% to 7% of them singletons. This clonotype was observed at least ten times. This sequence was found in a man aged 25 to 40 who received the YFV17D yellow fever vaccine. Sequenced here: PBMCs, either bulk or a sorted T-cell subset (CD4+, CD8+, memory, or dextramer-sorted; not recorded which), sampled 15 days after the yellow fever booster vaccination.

The CDR3 sequence is CSARDGSYEQYF. CDR3 in DNA: TGCAGTGCTAGAGACGGCTCCTACGAGCAGTACTTC. The rearrangement uses TRBV20-1 and TRBJ2-7; no reliable D call. CDR3 length: 12 residues. Germline-derived CDR1 and CDR2 are DFQATT and SNEGSKA (reference sequence). Trimming left V 0 bases short and J 0 bases short, with 3 bases between.